This T cell receptor (beta chain) appears in the sequencing data of a study of OX40 agonist ivuxolimab in advanced cancers. Germline assignment: CDR1 SGHAT and CDR2 FQNNGV. Germline trimming cut 2 bases from V and 9 bases from J; bases unmatched to any gene: 7. This CDR3 spans 14 amino acids. Sequencing used immunoSEQ multiplex PCR; TCRdb keeps in-frame clones, though not all of them. Of 40,000 to 45,000 clones listed, around 89% are singletons. The material sequenced was CD4+ or CD8+ T cells sorted from blood, taken in a trial of the OX40 agonist ivuxolimab. The source of this sequence is an adult with an advanced solid tumor such as melanoma, head and neck, liver or kidney cancer. The chain couples TRBV11-2 to TRBJ2-1, with 7 bases that match TRBD1. This CDR3 is CASSLQTSGGEQFF. CDR3 DNA sequence: TGTGCCAGCAGCTTACAGACTTCAGGGGGTGAGCAGTTCTTC. Based on the CDR3 plus reference TRBV11-2 and TRBJ2-1, the full variable domain is EAGVAQSPRYKIIEKRQSVAFWCNPISGHATLYWYQQILGQGPKLLIQFQNNGVVDDSQLPKDRFSAERLKGVDSTLKIQPAKLEDSAVYLCASSLQTSGGEQFFGPGTRLTVL.